Here is one T cell receptor beta chain with its context. This clone was counted once. Its antigen target is currently unknown. Base qualities were left out, and no much larger clone turns up one base away. The record originates from a study of T cell responses to AZD1222 COVID-19 vaccine listed by TCRdb under 2021. Some background on the complete study: AZD1222 recipients given second doses at about 4 weeks or at about 12 weeks were pooled, since spike-specific TCR depth and breadth were not found to differ between the two schedules. A total of more than 230 trial participants underwent TCR sequencing, of whom 207 received two doses of AZD1222 and some 26 received two doses of the MenACWY control vaccine. Enrollment into the trials was organized by age into subgroups of 18-55, 56-69 and 70-plus years, and those subgroups contained roughly 140, 27 and 60 TCR-sequenced participants, respectively.

According to the study, the label for this sample's time point signals: baseline before first vaccination. Vaccinee samples were obtained from the UK trials COV001 and COV002, which included a single-blind randomized controlled phase 2/3 trial of AZD1222 (ChAdOx1 nCoV-19) in healthy adults. For TCRbeta chain sequencing, PBMC samples were collected from trial participants at day 0 and at day 28 after the second dose. V and J are truncated by 3 bases and 3 bases respectively, leaving an intervening sequence of 9 bases. Spanning cysteine to phenylalanine, the CDR3 consists of 13 amino acids. The read is trimmed to its CDR3 DNA, 39 bases read in frame from base 1. The CDR3 regions of human TCRbeta chains were subjected to immunosequencing. In the authors' own workflow: TCRs in the repertoires were compared against a reference library of SARS-CoV-2-specific TCRs that had been generated with the MIRA antigen-specificity platform. Breadth was defined as the fraction of unique TCRs that were SARS-CoV-2-associated. Depth was defined as the fraction of total T cells that were SARS-CoV-2-associated. Using the MIRA data, every spike-specific TCR was mapped to the spike region that the TCR reacted to and assigned to either a CD4 or a CD8 class. Log10-transformed breadth and depth values were compared by one-way ANOVA with Sidak's multiple comparisons tests. The clones in this table, taken by TCRdb from immuneACCESS, are in-frame only. Not every clone is retained; where verified, under half of the shortfall comes from an unresolved V gene, and the cause of the rest is unknown. V and J calls plus clone size are reproduced from that table; the DNA served to infer D and trimming. The sample has 95,000 to 150,000 clones on record, 85% to 90% of them singletons. The top ten clones comprise 4.4% of the sample.

The full study reports these points: CD4 TCRs associated with the vaccine covered the entire spike protein, and the dominant responses were in regions 160-218 and 743-854. Reportedly, close to half of the unique spike-specific TCRs recognized epitopes lying outside the regions that are mutated in the B.1.351 and B.1.1.7 variants. Because no day 14 peak-response samples were available, repertoires were characterized only after the peak T cell response. Only a handful of AZD1222 recipients were SARS-CoV-2 seropositive at baseline, limiting conclusions about previously exposed vaccinees. Participants were mostly white British, with more females than males. The authors suggested clonal diversity may have been underestimated. The 56-69-year group was small, and its depth increase did not reach significance, likely because of low power. A significant rise in spike-specific TCR breadth and depth was observed after two AZD1222 doses relative to day 0 and relative to MenACWY recipients.

The chain joins TRBV12-3 or TRBV12-4 to TRBJ2-7, with an unclear D gene assignment. The receptor was isolated from an adult in good health. This specimen consisted of peripheral blood, obtained on day 0 of AZD1222 vaccination. The DNA sequence is as follows: TGTGCCAGCAGTTTCATGTCCGGCTACGAGCAGTACTTC. Translated, it reads CASSFMSGYEQYF.